This T cell receptor (beta chain) was obtained from a study of T cells in Graves' hyperthyroidism and ophthalmopathy. The source material, RNA transcripts, was used to amplify TCR beta CDR3 regions. The HTBI primer set was used in a first-round RT-PCR of the TCR CDR3. Each CDR3 protein is one row after TCRdb ran MiXCR on the multiplex PCR reads. The data show around 450,000 distinct CDR3 sequences, with 15% to 19% seen just once and around 7% held by the top ten. Per the germline V gene, CDR1 is LNHNV and CDR2 is YYDKDF (reference sequence). With V trimmed by 0 bases and J by 7 bases, 9 bases remained unmatched. This CDR3 has 16 residues.

The sequence was collected from a woman aged 18-29 years with Graves' hyperthyroidism. Sequencing was done on a sample of blood. The chain is built from TRBV15 and TRBJ2-1; 7 bases match TRBD2. In DNA form, the CDR3 reads TGTGCCACCAGCAGAGATGCTTCAGCGGGAAGGAATGAGCAGTTCTTC. Protein product: CATSRDASAGRNEQFF.